This is a list of T cell receptor beta chains from one sample in a study. One entry per CDR3 protein results from TCRdb running MiXCR on the RT-PCR reads. There are more than 550,000 distinct CDR3 sequences in the sample; approximately 15% occur only once, and roughly 3.6% lies in the top ten. The sequencing sample was made of memory CD4+ T cells from blood. These receptors were obtained from a female donor in good health, serving as a healthy control. CDR3s include the opening cysteine and the closing phenylalanine or tryptophan. Clone size appears in some rows only: once, few, many, or a class for an expanded clone.

few	TRBJ2-3	TRBV7-8	CASSWAGSTDTQYF
many	TRBJ2-3	TRBV10-3	CAIQGGSTDTQYF
.	TRBJ2-7	TRBV11-2	CASSSGQTPTYEQYF
.	TRBJ2-3	TRBV27	CASSPGTGLLGRARTDTQYF
many	TRBJ2-3	TRBV4-3	CASSQRTGTTDTQYF
few	TRBJ1-4	TRBV4-2	CASSQANEKLFF
.	TRBJ2-1	TRBV28	CASSLRADHSYNEQFF
.	TRBJ1-1	TRBV18	CASSPRAGDAEAFF
.	TRBJ2-1	TRBV28	CASSSGSGDSSYNEQFF
few	TRBJ1-1	TRBV5-1	CASSFDSTGGDTEAFF
.	TRBJ2-1	TRBV20-1	CSARRALGNEQFF
few	TRBJ1-2	TRBV7-9	CASSLAGTPTNYGYTF
few	TRBJ2-4	TRBV20-1	CSASWGQGNIQYF
.	TRBJ2-5	TRBV20-1	CSATRAGQETQYF
.	TRBJ1-3	TRBV7-3	CASSGNAGNTIYF
many	TRBJ1-5	TRBV6-6	CASTQAGVNQPQHF
many	TRBJ2-7	TRBV12-3/TRBV12-4	CASSLLREGNEQYF
many	TRBJ2-3	TRBV20-1	CSASRVLARSDTQYF
many	TRBJ2-1	TRBV12-3/TRBV12-4	CASRGFKDLFF
.	TRBJ1-3	TRBV30	CAWSADVGNTIYF
few	TRBJ2-1	TRBV5-1	CASSLAEHEQFF
few	TRBJ1-1	TRBV18	CASSPRSPDGATEAFF
.	TRBJ2-7	TRBV12-3/TRBV12-4	CASRPFGGSEQYF
.	TRBJ2-3	TRBV28	CASSRLLRHGTDTQYF
.	TRBJ2-2	TRBV11-2	CASSPIIGELFF
few	TRBJ1-5	TRBV12-3/TRBV12-4	CASSFSRTVGNQPQHF
few	TRBJ2-7	TRBV20-1	CMSARDPDLVASYEQYF
few	TRBJ2-5	TRBV7-8	CASSSVRLAETQYF
many	TRBJ2-1	TRBV4-2	CASSQDLLAGGGDEQFF
.	TRBJ2-3	TRBV7-9	CASSLGWASVGDTQYF
.	TRBJ2-1	TRBV11-2	CASTLRLAGYNEQFF
few	TRBJ2-1	TRBV20-1	CSAPGQKALFNEQFF
many	TRBJ2-5	TRBV12-3/TRBV12-4	CASRSTGEVETQYF